Presented here are 16 T cell receptor beta chains from one specimen sequenced in a study of tumor-infiltrating lymphocytes in primary liver carcinoma. RNA and DNA were co-extracted from roughly 20-30 mg of unsorted bulk tissue. Starting material of about 480 ng total RNA yielded TCR beta cDNA via a constant-region primer. Employing slightly modified ARM-PCR, three nested multiplex PCR rounds were run, and these gave rise to the TCR beta libraries. Researchers ran the first two PCR rounds for roughly 10 cycles each with TRBV1-TRBV30 forward primers and a C-beta reverse primer. One entry per CDR3 protein, called by TCRdb with MiXCR from the multiplex PCR reads. This sample has about 74,000 distinct CDR3 sequences, with about 70% found just once. Sequenced sample: liver tumor tissue from sampling region 4. The subset denotes: tumor region T4, right-lateral pole. These receptors originate from a middle-aged man with primary liver carcinoma and hepatitis B virus infection.

Remarks on this clonotype: A read error may account for a junction end that differs from germline. V gene TRBV6-1 combines with J gene TRBJ2-2; 7 positions agree with TRBD1. The CDR3 is made up of 15 amino acids. Germline V lookup: CDR1 MNHNS, CDR2 SASEGT. In DNA form, the CDR3 reads TGTCCCAGCAGTGAATACGGGACAGATACCGGGGATCTGTTTTTT. Its protein is CPSSEYGTDTGDLFF.

The chain joins TRBV18 to TRBJ1-1; D unclear. The length of the CDR3 is 13 residues. The V and J ends lost 1 base and 1 base respectively, with 4 bases between them. Germline V gene data show CDR1 as KGHSH and CDR2 as LQKENI. The CDR3 DNA reads TGTGCCAGCTCACCACGTCCGAACACTGAAGCTTTCTTT. Protein: CASSPRPNTEAFF.

About this clonotype itself: The junction and the germline gene differ at one end; a read error may be behind it. The rearrangement links TRBV11-2 to TRBJ2-1; TRBD2 might be the D (6 bases). This CDR3 region has 14 residues. Germline V gene sequence: CDR1 SGHAT, CDR2 FQNNGV. The DNA for the CDR3 is TGTGCTAGCAGTTCAGCGGGCCATGGGAATGAGCGGTTCTTC. This translates into CASSSAGHGNERFF.

This clonotype rates as medium-sized. The chain uses TRBV11-2 and TRBJ2-3; 7 bases map to TRBD2. The CDR3 covers 15 residues. V dropped 6 bases and J dropped 2; count of bases not matched to a gene: 8. Germline-derived CDR1 and CDR2 are SGHAT and FQNNGV. For the CDR3, the DNA is TGTGCCAGCAGGCTGCTCAGCGGGGCCACAGATACGCAGTATTTT. Residues: CASRLLSGATDTQYF.

This clonotype occurred once. The chain links TRBV11-2 to TRBJ2-5; D may correspond to TRBD1 or TRBD2 (6 bases each). Germline V lookup: CDR1 SGHAT, CDR2 FQNNGV. CDR3 length: 15 amino acids. Deletions cut 5 bases from V and 5 bases from J, with 18 bases between. The CDR3 DNA reads as TGTGCCAGCAGCCTCCAAGACACAGGGAGGGAGACCCAGTACTTC. It encodes CASSLQDTGRETQYF.

As regards this clonotype: A read error is likely, as this CDR3 ends without the conserved phenylalanine or tryptophan. This chain connects TRBV29-1 to TRBJ2-4; D tentatively reads TRBD1 or TRBD2 (5 bases each). The germline CDR1 and CDR2 sequences are SQVTM and ANQGSEA. The CDR3 has 13 residues. V was pared by 5 bases and J by 0 bases, with 8 bases between. In nucleotides, the CDR3 is TGCAGCGTTCTCGGGACAGCCAAAAACATTCAGTACCCC. This codes for CSVLGTAKNIQYP.

The J gene is TRBJ2-1, the V gene TRBV11-2, with 14 nucleotides matching TRBD2. CDR3 length equals 15 residues. CDR1 SGHAT and CDR2 FQNNGV come from the germline V gene. After removal of 8 bases from V and 15 bases from J, the junction contained 15 bases not matched to a gene. This CDR3 is CASYSSTSGGGGGFF. The DNA of the CDR3 is TGTGCCAGCTACTCTTCGACTAGCGGGGGGGGAGGCGGGTTCTTC.

Note on this clonotype: A read error may account for a junction end that differs from germline. This sequence joins TRBV29-1 and TRBJ1-5, with D possibly TRBD1 on 5 matching bases. Germline lookup yields CDR1 SQVTM and CDR2 ANQGSEA. The CDR3 consists of 15 residues. CDR3 residues: CGVDEKGVPNQPQHF. CDR3 nucleotide sequence: TGCGGCGTCGACGAAAAAGGGGTTCCCAATCAGCCCCAGCATTTT. Using reference TRBV29-1 and TRBJ1-5 for the parts outside the CDR3, the full variable domain is SAVISQKPSRDICQRGTSLTIQCQVDSQVTMMFWYRQQPGQSLTLIATANQGSEATYESGFVIDKFPISRPNLTFSTLTVSNMSPEDSSIYLCGVDEKGVPNQPQHFGDGTRLSIL.

In the case of this clonotype: Germline and junction disagree at one end, which may indicate a read error. The rearrangement joins TRBV4-1 to TRBJ2-1; 7 nucleotides line up with TRBD2. Per germline, CDR1 MGHRA and CDR2 YSYEKL. The CDR3 has 16 amino acids. As DNA, the CDR3 is TGCCCCAGCAGACAAGGGGAGGGAATGGTTGTAAATGAGCAGTTCTTC. Its protein product is CPSRQGEGMVVNEQFF.

Notes on this clonotype: Mismatch with germline at one junction end may stem from a read error. This rearrangement joins TRBV11-2 to TRBJ2-5; a weak D match, TRBD1 (6 bases). The CDR3 extends over 17 amino acids. Per germline, CDR1 SGHAT and CDR2 FQNNGV. CDR3 nucleotides: TGTGCTAGCAGCTTAGATCAACAGGGCCTGAGTCTAGAGACCCGGTACTTC. It yields the protein CASSLDQQGLSLETRYF.

CDR3 sequence (DNA): TGTGCCAGCATCAAACCTGGGCGGGACTTACAGGGGTCCTACAATGAGCAGTTCTTC. This translates into CASIKPGRDLQGSYNEQFF. The chain carries TRBV6-2 or TRBV6-3 and TRBJ2-1; maybe TRBD1 (7 bases). Germline lookup yields CDR1 MNHEY and CDR2 SVGEGT. V lost 7 bases, J lost 1 base, and 26 bases lay in between. The CDR3 loop spans 19 amino acids.

The chain carries TRBV7-9 and TRBJ2-2; TRBD1 matches at 8 bases. CDR1 and CDR2 from the germline V gene are SEHNR and FQNEAQ (reference sequence). Unmatched junction bases numbered 11, after V lost 8 bases and J lost 6 bases. The CDR3 extends over 15 amino acids. The CDR3 here is CASRSGTGGAGELFF. The DNA for the CDR3 is TGTGCCAGCCGCTCCGGGACAGGCGGAGCCGGGGAGCTGTTTTTT.

On this clonotype: A read error may account for a junction end that differs from germline. The J gene is TRBJ2-7, the V gene TRBV10-1; 8 bases fit TRBD2. The germline V gene has CDR1 WNHNN and CDR2 SYGVQD (reference sequence). This CDR3 is built from 14 residues. The CDR3 spells CAGSESAGGDEKYF. The CDR3 DNA reads TGCGCCGGCAGTGAGTCCGCGGGAGGCGACGAGAAGTACTTC.

Remarks on this clonotype: The CDR3 end shows no conserved phenylalanine or tryptophan, and so a read error is likely. This chain joins TRBV6-5 and TRBJ2-2; D is perhaps TRBD1 (7 bases). From germline, CDR1 is MNHEY and CDR2 SVGAGI. This CDR3 has 14 residues. CDR3 coding DNA: TGTGCCAGCAGTTCGCAGGGGGGCACCTGGGAGCTGTTTTCT. Translation: CASSSQGGTWELFS.

This clonotype showed up just a few times. It is likely a read error, because the conserved phenylalanine at the end of the CDR3 is missing. The chain has TRBV29-1 and TRBJ2-5; D is unclear. The V gene's germline CDR1 is SQVTM and CDR2 ANQGSEA. The CDR3 contains 13 residues. Here the CDR3 DNA reads TGCAGCGCTGAAGCACAGTTGGGGGAGACCCAGTACCTC. The encoded protein is CSAEAQLGETQYL.

The rearrangement joins TRBV14 to TRBJ1-2, with TRBD1 matching over 9 bases. The germline CDR1 and CDR2 sequences are SGHDN and FVKESK. This CDR3 has 14 amino acids. CDR3 sequence reads: CGRSRRTGDGGYTF. CDR3 nucleotide sequence: TGTGGCAGGAGCCGTCGGACAGGGGATGGTGGCTACACCTTC.